This TCR beta chain appears in the sequencing data of a study of OX40 agonist ivuxolimab in advanced cancers. To note about this clone: Its antigen is undetermined. This CDR3 is also generated by other DNA sequences in the sample.

Overall study findings and caveats: Those patients achieving a partial response at 0.1-3.0 mg/kg showed among the lowest clonal expansion. CD4+ T cells averaged fewer expanded clones than CD8+ T cells.

Autoimmune disease history or systemic immunosuppression led to patients being barred. There are 13 residues in the CDR3. Germline values: CDR1 MNHEY, CDR2 SVGAGI. V gave up 3 bases and J gave up 1 base, with 6 bases separating them. Data came from immunoSEQ multiplex PCR; TCRdb stores just in-frame clones and leaves some out. The sample yields about 65,000 clones, about 92% seen once. The genes are TRBV6-5 and TRBJ1-1; the D is unclear. The clonotype was recovered from an adult with an advanced solid tumor such as melanoma, head and neck, liver or kidney cancer. Sequences were derived from CD4+ or CD8+ T cells sorted from blood, sampled in a trial of the OX40 agonist ivuxolimab. In nucleotides, the CDR3 is TGTGCCAGCAGTTATCGGGGGAACACTGAAGCTTTCTTT. As protein: CASSYRGNTEAFF.